This paragraph covers one T cell receptor beta chain sequence. This entry belongs to a study of glioma-infiltrating T cells. Using RNA template, CDR3s of TCR alpha and beta were amplified with iRepertoire arm-PCR. TCRdb reprocessed the multiplex PCR reads via MiXCR and lists one record per CDR3 protein. The table records about 190,000 distinct CDR3 sequences, approximately 30% of them present only once. The sequence came from a human donor with low-grade glioma or glioblastoma, undergoing nonglioma brain surgery, or in good health (not recorded which). Source material: glioma tissue, nonneoplastic brain tissue, or PBMCs (not recorded which).

The CDR3 coding sequence is TGTGCCAGCAGCCACGGGACTAGCGGGAGTACCTACGAGCAGTACTTC. It encodes CASSHGTSGSTYEQYF. The chain combines TRBV7-2 with TRBJ2-7, with 14 bases identical to TRBD2. The germline CDR1 and CDR2 sequences are SGHTA and FQGNSA. The CDR3 has 16 amino acids. J gave up 2 bases and V 5 bases, and 5 bases lay outside the gene matches.